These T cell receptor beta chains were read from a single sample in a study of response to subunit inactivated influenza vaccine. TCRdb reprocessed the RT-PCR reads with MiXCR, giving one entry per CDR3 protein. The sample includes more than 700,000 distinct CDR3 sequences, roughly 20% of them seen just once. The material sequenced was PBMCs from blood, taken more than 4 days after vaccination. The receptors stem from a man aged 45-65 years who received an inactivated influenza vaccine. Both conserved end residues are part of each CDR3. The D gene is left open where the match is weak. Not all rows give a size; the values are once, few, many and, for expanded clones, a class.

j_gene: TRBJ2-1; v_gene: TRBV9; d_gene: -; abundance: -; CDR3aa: CASSADYLSYNEQFF; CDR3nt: TGTGCCAGCAGCGCGGACTACCTCTCCTACAATGAGCAGTTCTTC
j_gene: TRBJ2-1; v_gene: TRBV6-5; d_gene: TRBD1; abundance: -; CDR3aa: CASSYSRRRGLDEQFF; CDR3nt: TGTGCCAGCAGTTACTCGAGGCGCAGGGGGCTCGATGAGCAGTTCTTC
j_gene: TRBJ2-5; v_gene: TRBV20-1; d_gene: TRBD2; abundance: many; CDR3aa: CSARDWGGTHSQYF; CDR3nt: TGCAGTGCTAGAGATTGGGGGGGGACTCACAGCCAGTACTTC
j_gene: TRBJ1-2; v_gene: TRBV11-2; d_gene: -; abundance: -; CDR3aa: CASSLDYPSYGYTF; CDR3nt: TGTGCCAGCAGCTTAGATTACCCCTCATATGGCTACACCTTC
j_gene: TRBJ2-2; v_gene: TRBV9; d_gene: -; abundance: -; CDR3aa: CASSVPGGMVNTGELFF; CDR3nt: TGTGCCAGCAGCGTCCCAGGAGGAATGGTGAACACCGGGGAGCTGTTTTTT
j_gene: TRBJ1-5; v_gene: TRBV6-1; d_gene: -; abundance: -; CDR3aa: CASSEASGISNQPQHF; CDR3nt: TGTGCCAGCAGTGAAGCATCGGGAATTAGCAATCAGCCCCAGCATTTT
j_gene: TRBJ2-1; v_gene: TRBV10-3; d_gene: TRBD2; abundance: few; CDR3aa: CAISTSGGRNEQFF; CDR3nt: TGTGCCATCAGTACTAGCGGGGGACGCAATGAGCAGTTCTTC
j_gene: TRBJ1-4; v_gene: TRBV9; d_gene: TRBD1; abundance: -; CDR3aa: CASSPSGGLTEKLFF; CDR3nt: TGTGCCAGCAGCCCGTCAGGGGGGCTAACGGAAAAACTGTTTTTT
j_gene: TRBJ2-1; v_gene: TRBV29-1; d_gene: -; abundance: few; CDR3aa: CSVAPLQGLSHNEQFF; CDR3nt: TGCAGCGTTGCCCCTTTACAGGGCCTAAGCCACAATGAGCAGTTCTTC
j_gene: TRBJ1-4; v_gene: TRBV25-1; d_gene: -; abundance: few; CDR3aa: CASVPSANEKLFF; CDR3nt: TGTGCCAGCGTGCCGAGCGCTAATGAAAAACTGTTTTTT
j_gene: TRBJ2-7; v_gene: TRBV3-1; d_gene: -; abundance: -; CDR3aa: CASSQGFGTQTYEQYF; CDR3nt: TGTGCCAGCAGCCAAGGTTTCGGGACGCAGACCTACGAGCAGTACTTC
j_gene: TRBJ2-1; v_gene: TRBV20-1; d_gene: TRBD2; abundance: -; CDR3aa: CSARGQRGVLEQFF; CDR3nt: TGCAGTGCTAGAGGCCAGCGGGGGGTTCTGGAGCAGTTCTTC
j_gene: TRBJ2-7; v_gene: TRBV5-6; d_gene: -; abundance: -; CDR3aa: CAMGRGLLYEQYF; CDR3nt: TGTGCCATGGGCCGCGGGCTCCTCTACGAGCAGTACTTC
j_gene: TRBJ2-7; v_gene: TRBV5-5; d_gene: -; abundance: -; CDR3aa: CASSPPPGRYEQYF; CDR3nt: TGTGCCAGCAGCCCCCCCCCAGGGAGATACGAGCAGTACTTC
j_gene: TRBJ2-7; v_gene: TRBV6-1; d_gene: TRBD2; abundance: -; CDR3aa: CASSTGTSGGPTFYEQYF; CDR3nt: TGTGCCAGCAGTACCGGGACTAGCGGGGGCCCAACTTTCTACGAGCAGTACTTC
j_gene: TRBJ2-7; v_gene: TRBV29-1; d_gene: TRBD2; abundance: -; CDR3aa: CSVGTGGHEQYF; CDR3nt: TGCAGCGTTGGTACGGGAGGTCACGAGCAGTACTTC
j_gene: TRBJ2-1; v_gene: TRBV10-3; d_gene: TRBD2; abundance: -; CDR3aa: CAISPRGSNNEQFF; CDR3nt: TGTGCCATCAGTCCGCGCGGGAGTAATAATGAGCAGTTCTTC
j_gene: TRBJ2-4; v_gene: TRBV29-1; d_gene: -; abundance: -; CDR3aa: CSGVGPAKNIQYF; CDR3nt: TGCAGCGGGGTGGGGCCCGCCAAAAACATTCAGTACTTC
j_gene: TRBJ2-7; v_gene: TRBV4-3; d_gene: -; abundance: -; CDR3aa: CASSQELGAEQYF; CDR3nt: TGCGCCAGCAGCCAAGAACTCGGGGCCGAGCAGTACTTC
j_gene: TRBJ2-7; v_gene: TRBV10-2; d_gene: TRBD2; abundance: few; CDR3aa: CASSDIRGDSYEQYF; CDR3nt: TGCGCCAGCAGTGATATACGGGGGGACTCCTACGAGCAGTACTTC
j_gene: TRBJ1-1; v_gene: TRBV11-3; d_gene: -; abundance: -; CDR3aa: CASSLDAWTEAFF; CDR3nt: TGTGCCAGCAGCTTAGACGCGTGGACTGAAGCTTTCTTT
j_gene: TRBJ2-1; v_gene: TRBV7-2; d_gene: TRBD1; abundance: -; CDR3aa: CASSLDAGTGLEQFF; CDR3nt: TGTGCCAGCAGCTTAGACGCGGGGACAGGTCTTGAGCAGTTCTTC
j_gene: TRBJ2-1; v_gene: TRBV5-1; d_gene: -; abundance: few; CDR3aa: CASQLRQLGNEQFF; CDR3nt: TGCGCCAGCCAGTTGAGGCAGCTGGGGAATGAGCAGTTCTTC
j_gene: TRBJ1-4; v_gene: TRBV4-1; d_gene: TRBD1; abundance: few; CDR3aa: CASSQGQGTTNEKLFF; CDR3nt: TGCGCCAGCAGCCAGGGACAGGGTACAACTAATGAAAAACTGTTTTTT
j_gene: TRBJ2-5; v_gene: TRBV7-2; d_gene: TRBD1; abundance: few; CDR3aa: CASSTGGVPQETQYF; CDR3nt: TGTGCCAGCAGCACAGGGGGAGTGCCCCAGGAGACCCAGTACTTC
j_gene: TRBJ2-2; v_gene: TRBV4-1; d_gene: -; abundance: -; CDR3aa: CASSATRGPSTGELFF; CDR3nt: TGCGCCAGCAGCGCGACGCGAGGGCCGAGCACCGGGGAGCTGTTTTTT
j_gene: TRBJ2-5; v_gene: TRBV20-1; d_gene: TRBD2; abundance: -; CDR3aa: CSARRTSGGSFETQYF; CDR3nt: TGCAGTGCTCGGCGGACTAGCGGGGGATCTTTTGAGACCCAGTACTTC
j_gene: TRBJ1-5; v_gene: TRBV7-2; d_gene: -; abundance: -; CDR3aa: CASSLDRAVSQPQHF; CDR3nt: TGTGCCAGCAGCTTAGACAGGGCGGTGAGTCAGCCCCAGCATTTT
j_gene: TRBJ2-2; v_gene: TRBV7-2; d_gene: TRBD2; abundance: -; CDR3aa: CASSLIGTSVRDGELFF; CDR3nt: TGTGCCAGCAGCTTAATTGGGACTAGCGTAAGGGACGGGGAGCTGTTTTTT
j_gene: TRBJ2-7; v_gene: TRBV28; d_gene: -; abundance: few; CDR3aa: CAASVSNYEQYF; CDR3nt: TGTGCCGCAAGCGTAAGTAACTACGAGCAGTACTTC
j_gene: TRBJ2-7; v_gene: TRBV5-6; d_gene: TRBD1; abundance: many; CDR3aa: CASSSWGTGFNEQYF; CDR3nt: TGTGCCAGCAGCTCCTGGGGGACAGGGTTCAACGAGCAGTACTTC
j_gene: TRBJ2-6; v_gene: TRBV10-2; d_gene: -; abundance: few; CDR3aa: CASKQGKSTGANVLTF; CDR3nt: TGCGCCAGCAAGCAGGGAAAATCCACTGGGGCCAACGTCCTGACTTTC
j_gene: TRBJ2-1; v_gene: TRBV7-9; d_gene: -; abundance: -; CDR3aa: CASSLVSSGSNEQFF; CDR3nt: TGTGCCAGCAGCTTAGTTTCGTCGGGGTCCAATGAGCAGTTCTTC
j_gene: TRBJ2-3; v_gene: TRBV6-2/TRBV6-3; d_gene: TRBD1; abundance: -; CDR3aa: CASQGTGFSTQYF; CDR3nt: TGTGCCAGCCAAGGGACAGGGTTTTCCACGCAGTATTTT
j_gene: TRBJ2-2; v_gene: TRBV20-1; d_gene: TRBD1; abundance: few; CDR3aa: CSARGATGLAGTGELFF; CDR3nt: TGCAGTGCTAGGGGGGCGACAGGGTTGGCGGGCACCGGGGAGCTGTTTTTT
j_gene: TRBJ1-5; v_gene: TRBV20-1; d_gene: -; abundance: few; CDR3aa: CSADGGRGNQPQHF; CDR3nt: TGCAGTGCCGACGGCGGTAGGGGCAATCAGCCCCAGCATTTT
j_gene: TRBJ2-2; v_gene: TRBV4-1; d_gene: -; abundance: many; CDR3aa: CASSTYTEEDTGELFF; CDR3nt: TGCGCCAGCAGCACTTATACAGAAGAGGACACCGGGGAGCTGTTTTTT
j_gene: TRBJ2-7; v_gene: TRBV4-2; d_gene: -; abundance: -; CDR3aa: CASSQVTGTGSEQYF; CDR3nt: TGTGCCAGCAGCCAAGTCACAGGGACGGGGAGCGAGCAGTACTTC
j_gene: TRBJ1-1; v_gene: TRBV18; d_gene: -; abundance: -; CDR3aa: CASSPTRGDTEAFF; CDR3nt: TGTGCCAGCTCACCAACAAGGGGGGACACTGAAGCTTTCTTT
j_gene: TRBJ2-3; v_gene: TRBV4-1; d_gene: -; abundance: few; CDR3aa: CASSPTGHTTDTQYF; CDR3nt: TGCGCCAGCAGCCCGACGGGACATACCACAGATACGCAGTATTTT
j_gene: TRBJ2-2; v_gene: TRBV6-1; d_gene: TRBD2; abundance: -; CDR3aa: CASSRGLAGVKGTGELFF; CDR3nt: TGTGCCAGCAGCCGGGGACTAGCGGGAGTGAAGGGCACCGGGGAGCTGTTTTTT
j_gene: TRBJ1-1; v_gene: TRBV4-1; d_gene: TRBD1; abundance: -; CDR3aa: CASSQDREGGGTEAFF; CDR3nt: TGCGCCAGCAGCCAAGATAGGGAAGGGGGCGGCACTGAAGCTTTCTTT
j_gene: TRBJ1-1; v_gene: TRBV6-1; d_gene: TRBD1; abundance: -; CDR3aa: CASSSQTGSTEAFF; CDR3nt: TGTGCCAGCAGCAGTCAGACAGGGAGTACTGAAGCTTTCTTT
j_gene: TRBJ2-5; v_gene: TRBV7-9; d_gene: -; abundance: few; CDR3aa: CASSTVTQETQYF; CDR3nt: TGTGCCAGCAGCACAGTTACTCAAGAGACCCAGTACTTC
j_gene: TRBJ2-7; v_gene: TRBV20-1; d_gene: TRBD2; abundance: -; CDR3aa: CSAIKSGRVYEQYF; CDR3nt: TGCAGTGCCATAAAAAGCGGGAGGGTCTACGAGCAGTACTTC
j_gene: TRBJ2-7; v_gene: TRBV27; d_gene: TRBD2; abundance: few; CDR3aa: CASRLAGVYEQYF; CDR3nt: TGTGCCAGCAGGCTAGCGGGAGTATACGAGCAGTACTTC
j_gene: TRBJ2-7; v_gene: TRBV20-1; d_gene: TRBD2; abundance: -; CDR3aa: CSVRGLYGGSVHEQYF; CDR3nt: TGCAGTGTTAGAGGCCTATATGGCGGGAGTGTCCACGAGCAGTACTTC
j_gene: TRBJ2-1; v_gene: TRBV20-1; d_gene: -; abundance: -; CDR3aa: CSARETRGKSYNEQFF; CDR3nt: TGCAGTGCTAGAGAGACACGGGGGAAATCCTACAATGAGCAGTTCTTC
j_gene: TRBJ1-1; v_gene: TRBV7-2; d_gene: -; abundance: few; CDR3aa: CASRTTPNTEAFF; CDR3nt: TGTGCCAGCCGGACAACGCCGAACACTGAAGCTTTCTTT
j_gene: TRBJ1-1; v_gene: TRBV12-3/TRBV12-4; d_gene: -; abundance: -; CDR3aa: CASRTPGQNTEAFF; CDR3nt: TGTGCCAGCAGGACTCCGGGACAGAACACTGAAGCTTTCTTT
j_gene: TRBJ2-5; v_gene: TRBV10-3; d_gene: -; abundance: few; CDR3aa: CAIREPAETQYF; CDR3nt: TGTGCCATCAGAGAACCAGCGGAGACCCAGTACTTC
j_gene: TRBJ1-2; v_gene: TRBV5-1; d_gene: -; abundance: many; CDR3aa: CASSLASGNYGYTF; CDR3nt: TGCGCCAGCAGCTTGGCCTCGGGGAACTATGGCTACACCTTC
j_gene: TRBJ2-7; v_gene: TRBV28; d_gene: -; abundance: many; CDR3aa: CASTPGATYEQYF; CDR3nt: TGTGCCAGCACCCCAGGGGCCACCTACGAGCAGTACTTC
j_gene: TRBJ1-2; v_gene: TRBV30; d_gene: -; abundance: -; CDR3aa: CAWSGARGGYYGYTF; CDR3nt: TGTGCCTGGAGTGGCGCACGGGGGGGTTACTATGGCTACACCTTC
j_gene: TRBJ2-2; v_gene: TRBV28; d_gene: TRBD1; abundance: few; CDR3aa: CASRRTGYTGELFF; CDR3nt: TGTGCCTCCCGCCGGACAGGTTACACCGGGGAGCTGTTTTTT
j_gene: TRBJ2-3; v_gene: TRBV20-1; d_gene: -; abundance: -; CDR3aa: CSVPTVGQYF; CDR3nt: TGCAGTGTCCCAACGGTGGGGCAGTATTTT
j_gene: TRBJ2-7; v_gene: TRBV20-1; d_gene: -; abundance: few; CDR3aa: CSARDSHRPRAYEQYF; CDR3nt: TGCAGTGCTAGAGACTCGCATAGACCCCGGGCCTACGAGCAGTACTTC